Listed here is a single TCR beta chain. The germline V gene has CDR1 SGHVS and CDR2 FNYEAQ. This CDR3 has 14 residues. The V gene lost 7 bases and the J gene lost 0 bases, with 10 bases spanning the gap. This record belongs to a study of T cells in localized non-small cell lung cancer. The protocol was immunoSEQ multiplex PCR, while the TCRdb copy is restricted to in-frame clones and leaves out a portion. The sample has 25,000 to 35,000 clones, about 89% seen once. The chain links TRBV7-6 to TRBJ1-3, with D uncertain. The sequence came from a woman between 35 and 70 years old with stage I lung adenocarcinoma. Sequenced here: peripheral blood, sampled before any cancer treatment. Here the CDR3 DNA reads TGTGCCAGCACCACGCTCCTCTCTGGAAACACCATATATTTT. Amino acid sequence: CASTTLLSGNTIYF.